This T cell receptor (beta chain) was sequenced in a study of tumour-infiltrating T cells in Burkitt lymphoma. Clones were sequenced by immunoSEQ multiplex PCR, and TCRdb holds only the in-frame ones, with some missing. The sample contains 3,000 to 5,000 clones, 14% of which appear only once. The CDR3 has 18 residues. From germline, CDR1 is SGHVS and CDR2 FQNEAQ. V gave up 4 bases and J gave up 0 bases, with 18 bases separating them. This clone was observed a few times. The sequence was obtained from a human donor with Burkitt lymphoma. This chain links TRBV7-8 with TRBJ1-4, with D possibly being TRBD1 (5 bases). Source material: tumor tissue. The CDR3 nucleotides are TGTGCCAGCAGCTCGGGGACTTCGATTTATGCAACTAATGAAAAACTGTTTTTT. Translated: CASSSGTSIYATNEKLFF. The whole variable domain, remainder taken from reference TRBV7-8 and TRBJ1-4, is GAGVSQSPRYKVAKRGQDVALRCDPISGHVSLFWYQQALGQGPEFLTYFQNEAQLDKSGLPSDRFFAERPEGSVSTLKIQRTQQEDSAVYLCASSSGTSIYATNEKLFFGSGTQLSVL.